The table lists the clone carrying this T cell receptor (beta chain) with a few counts. Sequencing used immunoSEQ multiplex PCR; TCRdb keeps in-frame clones, though not all of them. The sample gives about 140,000 clones, around 82% of which show up once; more than 7% is in the top ten. These data come from a study of blood T cell repertoires in COVID-19. This CDR3 is 14 amino acids long. Germline V gives CDR1 LNHDA, CDR2 SQIVND (reference sequence). Trimming removed 3 bases from V and 2 bases from J, with 10 bases in between. This sequence originates from a human donor in a cohort sampled during active COVID-19. Sequencing was done on a sample of peripheral blood. The chain couples TRBV19 to TRBJ1-2; D perhaps matches TRBD1 (6 bases). The CDR3 spells CASSISTGNYGYTF. The CDR3 DNA reads TGTGCCAGTAGTATCTCGACAGGAAACTATGGCTACACCTTC. The full variable domain, with the rest looked up from reference TRBV19 and TRBJ1-2, is DGGITQSPKYLFRKEGQNVTLSCEQNLNHDAMYWYRQDPGQGLRLIYYSQIVNDFQKGDIAEGYSVSREKKESFPLTVTSAQKNPTAFYLCASSISTGNYGYTFGSGTRLTVV.